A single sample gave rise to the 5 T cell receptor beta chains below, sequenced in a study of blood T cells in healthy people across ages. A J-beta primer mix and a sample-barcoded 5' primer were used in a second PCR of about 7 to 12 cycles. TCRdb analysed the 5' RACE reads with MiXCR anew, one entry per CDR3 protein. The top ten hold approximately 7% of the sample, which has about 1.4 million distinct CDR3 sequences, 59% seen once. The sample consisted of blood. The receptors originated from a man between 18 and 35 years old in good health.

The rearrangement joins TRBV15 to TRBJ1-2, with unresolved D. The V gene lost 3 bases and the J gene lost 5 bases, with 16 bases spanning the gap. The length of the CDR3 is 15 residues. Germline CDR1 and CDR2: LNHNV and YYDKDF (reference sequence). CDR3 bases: TGTGCCACCAGCAGTTCTGTGGGTTTGGGGTATGGCTACACCTTC. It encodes CATSSSVGLGYGYTF.

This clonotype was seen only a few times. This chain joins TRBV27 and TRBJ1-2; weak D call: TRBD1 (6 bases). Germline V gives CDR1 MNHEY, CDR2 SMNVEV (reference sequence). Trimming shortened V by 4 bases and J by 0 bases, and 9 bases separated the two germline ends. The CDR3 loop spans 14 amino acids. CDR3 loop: CASSSRGTNYGYTF. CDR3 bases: TGTGCCAGCAGTTCAAGGGGGACTAACTATGGCTACACCTTC.

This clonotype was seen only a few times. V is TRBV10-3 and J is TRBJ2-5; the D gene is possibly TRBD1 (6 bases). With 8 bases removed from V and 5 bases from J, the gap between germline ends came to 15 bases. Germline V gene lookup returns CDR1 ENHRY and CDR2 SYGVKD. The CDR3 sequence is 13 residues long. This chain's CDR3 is CAIQGHPGETQYF. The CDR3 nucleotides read TGTGCCATCCAGGGACACCCTGGGGAGACCCAGTACTTC.

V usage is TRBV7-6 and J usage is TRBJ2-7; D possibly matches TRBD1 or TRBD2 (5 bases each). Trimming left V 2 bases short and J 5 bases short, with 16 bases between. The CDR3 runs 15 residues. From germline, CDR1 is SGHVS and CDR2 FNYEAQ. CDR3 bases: TGTGCCAGCAGCTTATACGTAGAAGGGGACCACGAGCAGTACTTC. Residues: CASSLYVEGDHEQYF.

CDR3 DNA sequence: TGTGCCAGCAGTCACGACAGGGCATATGGCTACACCTTC. This encodes CASSHDRAYGYTF. The rearrangement links TRBV12-3 or TRBV12-4 to TRBJ1-2; TRBD1 agrees at 7 bases. The CDR3 is 13 residues long. J gave up 5 bases and V 5 bases, and 5 bases lay outside the gene matches.